This paragraph covers one T cell receptor (beta chain) sequence. It has no known antigen specificity. No clone much larger than this one lies a single base away; base qualities are absent. The sample is drawn from a study of blood T cell repertoires in COVID-19 (dated by TCRdb to the early 2020s). Background for the entire study: Collaborator samples came from the United States, Italy and Spain and covered acute and convalescent phases of COVID-19. The prospective study material was composed of cDNA or gDNA derived from T cells, B-cell-depleted T cells, or PBMCs. The repertoires were made available in a free public database intended to serve as a resource for research on the immune response to SARS-CoV-2. Where available, HLA class I and class II types were taken from metadata supplied by the sample provider and were not determined by assay-based typing. Nearly every sample came with metadata listing a de-identified subject ID, COVID-19 status, age in years and sex. The dataset comprised deeply sampled blood TCRbeta repertoires from subjects exposed to, actively infected with, or recovered from COVID-19. Samples were obtained from the ongoing ImmuneRACE study (first 160 participants) and from 1,254 subjects provided by 6 global collaborators. The paper as a whole reports these results and caveats: The amount of clinical and demographic metadata varied by source and participant and was provided uncurated.

The immunoSEQ Assay, a bias-controlled multiplex PCR, was used to amplify TCRbeta CDR3 regions from genomic DNA. As for how the authors treated the data: Nucleated cell counts per sample were estimated from amplification of reference gene primers within the assay. To quantify the absolute abundance of each unique TCRbeta CDR3 rearrangement, sequence reads were collapsed and filtered. For each sample, productive Simpson clonality was calculated by taking the square root of Simpson's diversity index across productive rearrangements. Drawn from immuneACCESS, this table holds only the in-frame rearrangements with V and J called that TCRdb kept. Clones are partly lost; checked studies trace under half to an unresolved V gene and leave the rest unexplained. V and J calls and clone size follow that table, whereas D and trimming were derived from the DNA. This sample comprises roughly 200,000 clones, roughly 81% of them detected only once. The ten largest clones take up about 4.9% of the sample.

CDR1 and CDR2, looked up from the germline V gene (reference sequence), are DFQATT and SNEGSKA. Including cysteine and phenylalanine, the CDR3 has 8 amino acids. This entry keeps only the CDR3 DNA: 24 bases, framed from base 1. Trimming at the junction amounts to 6 bases on V and 10 bases on J, and the germline ends lie 5 bases apart. Collaborating institutions collected whole blood in K2EDTA tubes following their own protocols. For TCRbeta analysis, collaborators shipped samples in one of three forms: frozen whole blood, isolated PBMCs, or DNA extracted from either of those sample types. The chain is encoded by TRBV20-1 joined to TRBJ2-3, with the D gene uncertain. The clonotype was recovered from a woman aged 80 or older with acute or convalescent COVID-19. The source material was peripheral blood. The CDR3 corresponds to CSASSQYF. The base sequence is TGCAGTGCCTCGTCGCAGTATTTT.